One and the same sample provided the 12 T cell receptor beta chains below, sequenced in a study of T cell clones after liver transplantation. Some clones are missing from TCRdb's copy, which holds only in-frame ones; the method was immunoSEQ multiplex PCR. The table includes 12,000 to 15,000 clones, 85% to 95% detected once. The sample here was CD8+ T cells from blood, taken before liver transplant. Source of these receptors: a human donor who received a liver transplant.

The chain joins TRBV19 to TRBJ1-5, with D unresolved. This CDR3 contains 15 residues. V was shortened by 2 bases and J by 5 bases, with 13 bases between the two germline ends. Germline V gene data show CDR1 as LNHDA and CDR2 as SQIVND (reference sequence). The CDR3 region is CASSIKMVRDQPQHF. CDR3 nucleotides: TGTGCCAGTAGTATAAAGATGGTAAGGGATCAGCCCCAGCATTTT.

This clone was observed once. This sequence joins TRBV13 and TRBJ2-1; 16 bases line up with TRBD2. The trim removed 4 bases at V and 10 bases at J, leaving 4 bases unmatched. The CDR3 has 15 residues. The germline gives CDR1 PRHDT, CDR2 FYEKMQ (reference sequence). The CDR3 loop reads CASSSGTSGRVEQFF. Written as DNA, the CDR3 is TGTGCCAGCAGCTCCGGGACTAGCGGGAGGGTGGAGCAGTTCTTC.

This chain uses TRBV2 with TRBJ1-2; unclear D gene. Trimming took 10 bases from V and 6 from J, leaving 21 bases between them. CDR1 is SNHLY and CDR2 is FYNNEI in the germline V gene. The CDR3 is 14 amino acids. For the CDR3, the DNA is TGTGCCACCCCAAAGACGGACCGGCCGAATGGCTACACCTTC. Translating gives CATPKTDRPNGYTF.

This clone appeared once. The chain combines TRBV27 with TRBJ2-7; tentative D call: TRBD1 (5 bases). The CDR3 contains 15 residues. Germline CDR1 is MNHEY and CDR2 is SMNVEV (reference sequence). Deletions cut 0 bases from V and 3 bases from J, with 12 bases between. The CDR3 loop is CASSLSTAASYEQYF. DNA of the CDR3: TGTGCCAGCAGTTTATCGACAGCTGCAAGCTACGAGCAGTACTTC.

This chain uses TRBV5-6 with TRBJ2-7; 12 bases are a match to TRBD1. Germline CDR1 reads SGHDT; CDR2 reads YYEEEE. V was pared by 4 bases and J by 4 bases, with 9 bases of the junction left unmatched. The CDR3 has 16 residues. The CDR3 here is CASSDGTGGLVYEQYF. The CDR3, as DNA: TGTGCCAGCAGCGACGGGACAGGGGGCTTAGTGTACGAGCAGTACTTC. The entire variable domain, with the rest obtained from reference TRBV5-6 and TRBJ2-7, is as follows: DAGVTQSPTHLIKTRGQQVTLRCSPKSGHDTVSWYQQALGQGPQFIFQYYEEEERQRGNFPDRFSGHQFPNYSSELNVNALLLGDSALYLCASSDGTGGLVYEQYFGPGTRLTVT.

The genes are TRBV29-1 and TRBJ1-1, with D possibly being TRBD1 (5 bases). Looked up from germline, CDR1 is SQVTM and CDR2 is ANQGSEA. CDR3 length equals 13 residues. V was trimmed by 7 bases and J by 5 bases, leaving 17 bases between them. DNA of the CDR3: TGCAGCGCCACGGACGAGGGGCAAACTGAAGCTTTCTTT. Its translation is CSATDEGQTEAFF.

The sample holds one count of this clone. The J gene is TRBJ2-7, the V gene TRBV9, with 14 bases that match TRBD2. Germline V gene data show CDR1 as SGDLS and CDR2 as YYNGEE. The V gene end was trimmed by 3 bases and the J gene end by 4 bases; junction bases not matched to a gene: 6. The CDR3 is 16 amino acids. The CDR3 region has the DNA TGTGCCAGCAGCGCGGGACTAGCGGGGGTGGGGTACGAGCAGTACTTC. Translated: CASSAGLAGVGYEQYF. The whole variable domain, remainder taken from reference TRBV9 and TRBJ2-7, is DSGVTQTPKHLITATGQRVTLRCSPRSGDLSVYWYQQSLDQGLQFLIQYYNGEERAKGNILERFSAQQFPDLHSELNLSSLELGDSALYFCASSAGLAGVGYEQYFGPGTRLTVT.

The V call is TRBV5-8, the J call TRBJ2-1; tentative D call: TRBD1 (5 bases). Germline lookup yields CDR1 SGHTS and CDR2 YDEGEE. V lost 4 bases, J lost 0 bases, and 17 bases lay in between. CDR3 size: 17 residues. CDR3 in DNA: TGTGCCAGCAGCCCCTGGGGCGGCTTAAGCTCCTACAATGAGCAGTTCTTC. Translating it yields CASSPWGGLSSYNEQFF.

The rearrangement uses TRBV11-2 and TRBJ2-1, with 11 bases identical to TRBD2. CDR1 is SGHAT and CDR2 is FQNNGV in the germline V gene. V was pared by 5 bases and J by 8 bases, with 5 bases of the junction left unmatched. The CDR3 has 14 amino acids. CDR3 in amino acids: CASSVTSGRDEQFF. DNA for the CDR3: TGTGCCAGCAGCGTCACTAGCGGGAGAGATGAGCAGTTCTTC.

This chain joins TRBV7-6 and TRBJ2-7, with TRBD1 matching 8 bases. This CDR3 spans 13 amino acids. Germline V gene lookup returns CDR1 SGHVS and CDR2 FNYEAQ. The trim removed 5 bases at V and 6 bases at J, leaving 6 bases unmatched. The CDR3 region has the DNA TGTGCCAGCAGCAGTAAGACAGGGGTCGAGCAGTACTTC. It translates to CASSSKTGVEQYF.

The V call is TRBV12-2, the J call TRBJ2-7; the listed D gene, TRBD2, was not tested against the DNA. TRBV12-2 constitutes a pseudogene. The CDR3 is 16 amino acids. In DNA, the CDR3 is TGTGCAAGTCGCTTCTCGCGGCCCCACTCCTCCTACGAGCAGTACTTC. Translation: CASRFSRPHSSYEQYF.

The genes are TRBV27 and TRBJ2-3, with D perhaps TRBD2 (6 bases). The CDR3 loop spans 19 amino acids. Per the germline V gene, CDR1 is MNHEY and CDR2 is SMNVEV (reference sequence). V was shortened by 0 bases and J by 3 bases, with 22 bases between the two germline ends. The CDR3 region is CASSLSIGEASPLTDTQYF. The DNA of the CDR3 is TGTGCCAGCAGTTTATCTATTGGGGAGGCTAGCCCATTAACAGATACGCAGTATTTT.